These 28 T cell receptor beta chains were all obtained from the same sample, sequenced in a study of shared clonotypes between healthy human individuals. Naive CD8 cells comprised CD45RO-negative, CCR7-positively selected cells, excluding terminally differentiated effector memory CD45RA+ cells. Measured with immunoSEQ multiplex PCR; TCRdb has only the in-frame clones, and not every one. Here the sample spans around 2,100,000 clones, less than 95% being singletons. The sequencing sample was made of naive CD8+ T cells sorted from blood. Receptors originate from a man aged 18 to 30 in good health.

This chain uses TRBV10-1 with TRBJ2-7; TRBD2 agrees at 11 bases. The germline V gene has CDR1 WNHNN and CDR2 SYGVQD (reference sequence). The CDR3 runs 14 residues. V trimming: 8 bases; J trimming: 3 bases; junction bases outside the gene matches: 6. CDR3 sequence: CASQATSGNYEQYF. The CDR3 DNA reads as TGCGCCAGCCAGGCGACTAGCGGGAACTACGAGCAGTACTTC.

The chain links TRBV5-1 to TRBJ2-1; a possible D gene is TRBD2 (6 bases). CDR3 length: 13 amino acids. Per germline, CDR1 SGHRS and CDR2 YFSETQ. V was trimmed by 0 bases and J by 9 bases, leaving 10 bases between them. The CDR3 DNA follows: TGCGCCAGCAGCTTGGTGTTGGGGGGTGAGCAGTTCTTC. Its translation is CASSLVLGGEQFF.

The V call is TRBV11-2, the J call TRBJ1-1; D is perhaps TRBD1 (5 bases). CDR3 length: 15 residues. Trimming pared 5 bases from V and 0 bases from J, leaving 13 bases between. Per the germline V gene, CDR1 is SGHAT and CDR2 is FQNNGV. The chain's CDR3 is CASSPTGGMNTEAFF. CDR3 DNA: TGTGCCAGCAGCCCGACGGGGGGGATGAACACTGAAGCTTTCTTT.

Details on this clone: The sample holds other DNA sequences that translate to the same CDR3. The rearrangement uses TRBV27 and TRBJ2-1; no firm D call. With 5 bases removed from V and 6 bases from J, the gap between germline ends came to 8 bases. Germline loops: CDR1 MNHEY, CDR2 SMNVEV (reference sequence). The CDR3 length is 12 residues. CDR3 nucleotide sequence: TGTGCCAGCAGTCTGGTGGGCAATGAGCAGTTCTTC. It yields the protein CASSLVGNEQFF.

The chain couples TRBV28 to TRBJ2-5, with TRBD1 identical over 8 bases. Per germline, CDR1 MDHEN and CDR2 SYDVKM. The CDR3 has 15 amino acids. Germline trimming cut 6 bases from V and 1 base from J; bases unmatched to any gene: 7. This CDR3 is CASRKVTGGQETQYF. DNA for the CDR3: TGTGCCAGCAGAAAGGTCACAGGGGGCCAAGAGACCCAGTACTTC. The whole variable domain, filled in from reference TRBV28 and TRBJ2-5, reads DVKVTQSSRYLVKRTGEKVFLECVQDMDHENMFWYRQDPGLGLRLIYFSYDVKMKEKGDIPEGYSVSREKKERFSLILESASTNQTSMYLCASRKVTGGQETQYFGPGTRLLVL.

This chain joins TRBV27 and TRBJ1-6; D not certain. The ends were cut back, 5 bases at V and 0 bases at J, with 8 bases in the middle. The germline V gene encodes CDR1 MNHEY and CDR2 SMNVEV (reference sequence). The CDR3 extends over 15 amino acids. The CDR3 region is CASSVLSSYNSPLHF. Here the CDR3 DNA reads TGTGCCAGCAGTGTTCTGAGCTCCTATAATTCACCCCTCCACTTT.

The chain recombines TRBV5-1 with TRBJ2-7; tentatively, D is TRBD2 (5 bases). With 0 bases removed from V and 2 bases from J, the gap between germline ends came to 9 bases. In germline, CDR1 is SGHRS, CDR2 YFSETQ. The CDR3 is made up of 14 amino acids. CDR3 in DNA: TGCGCCAGCAGCTTGGTGGAAGCGGCCTACGAGCAGTACTTC. Protein product: CASSLVEAAYEQYF.

The chain uses TRBV9 and TRBJ2-5, with 9 bases lining up with TRBD1. CDR3 size: 15 residues. The germline V gene encodes CDR1 SGDLS and CDR2 YYNGEE. The junction had 7 bases not matched to a gene; V was cut back by 3 bases and J by 4 bases. The CDR3 sequence: CASSETTGGLETQYF. In DNA form, the CDR3 reads TGTGCCAGCAGCGAAACTACAGGGGGCTTAGAGACCCAGTACTTC.

This chain joins TRBV5-1 and TRBJ1-5; D possibly corresponds to TRBD1 (5 bases). Trimming left V 4 bases short and J 0 bases short, with 11 bases between. The CDR3 consists of 15 residues. CDR1 and CDR2 from the germline V gene are SGHRS and YFSETQ. CDR3 in DNA: TGCGCCAGCAGCCCCTGGGGGGATAGCAATCAGCCCCAGCATTTT. It specifies CASSPWGDSNQPQHF.

The CDR3 protein is CASSLVAGGSYEQFF. As DNA, the CDR3 is TGTGCCAGCAGCTTGGTAGCGGGAGGTTCCTATGAGCAGTTCTTC. The genes are TRBV5-4 and TRBJ2-1; 10 bases match TRBD2. Trimming at V came to 0 bases and at J to 8 bases, leaving 5 bases not matched to a gene. CDR1 and CDR2 from the germline V gene are SGHNT and YYREEE (reference sequence). The CDR3 consists of 15 residues. Filled out from reference TRBV5-4 and TRBJ2-1, the complete variable domain reads ETGVTQSPTHLIKTRGQQVTLRCSSQSGHNTVSWYQQALGQGPQFIFQYYREEENGRGNFPPRFSGLQFPNYSSELNVNALELDDSALYLCASSLVAGGSYEQFFGPGTRLTVL.

The sample holds one count of this clone. The chain carries TRBV5-1 and TRBJ2-7; D is possibly TRBD1 or TRBD2 (5 bases each). V dropped 7 bases and J dropped 7 bases, with 9 bases sitting between them. The germline gives CDR1 SGHRS, CDR2 YFSETQ. The length of the CDR3 is 10 residues. CDR3 loop: CASPEGEQYF. DNA of the CDR3: TGCGCCAGCCCTGAGGGGGAGCAGTACTTC.

V gene TRBV7-2 combines with J gene TRBJ1-2; 8 bases map to TRBD1. Germline V gene sequence: CDR1 SGHTA, CDR2 FQGNSA. With 5 bases clipped from V and 3 bases from J, the junction kept 11 bases outside the gene matches. There are 16 residues in the CDR3. CDR3 region: CASSPFAGQGDYGYTF. The CDR3 DNA is TGTGCCAGCAGCCCCTTCGCCGGACAGGGCGACTATGGCTACACCTTC.

This clone was observed a single time. CDR3 DNA: TGTGCCATCGCTAGCTCCTACAATGAGCAGTTCTTC. Its protein product is CAIASSYNEQFF. The chain employs TRBV7-9 and TRBJ2-1, with D hard to call. The length of the CDR3 is 12 residues. The V gene's germline CDR1 is SEHNR and CDR2 FQNEAQ (reference sequence). V was cut by 10 bases and J by 0 bases, with 7 bases left in between. Variable domain in full (rest from reference TRBV7-9 and TRBJ2-1): DTGVSQNPRHKITKRGQNVTFRCDPISEHNRLYWYRQTLGQGPEFLTYFQNEAQLEKSRLLSDRFSAERPKGSFSTLEIQRTEQGDSAMYLCAIASSYNEQFFGPGTRLTVL.

The gene calls are TRBV5-6 and TRBJ2-1, with TRBD2 matching 8 bases. Unmatched junction bases numbered 5, after V lost 2 bases and J lost 10 bases. Germline CDR1 and CDR2: SGHDT and YYEEEE. The CDR3 length is 13 residues. This CDR3 is CASSFSGGLEQFF. In DNA, the CDR3 is TGTGCCAGCAGCTTTTCGGGGGGGCTGGAGCAGTTCTTC.

The genes are TRBV9 and TRBJ1-3, with D possibly matching TRBD1 (6 bases). V was shortened by 0 bases and J by 0 bases, with 13 bases between the two germline ends. The CDR3 has 17 residues. Per germline, CDR1 SGDLS and CDR2 YYNGEE. CDR3 in amino acids: CASSVVRTVYSGNTIYF. CDR3 DNA sequence: TGTGCCAGCAGCGTAGTGAGGACAGTTTACTCTGGAAACACCATATATTTT.

CDR3 bases: TGCAGCGTTGAAAGTCACGTAGGATACGAGCAGTACTTC. The encoded protein is CSVESHVGYEQYF. This sequence joins TRBV29-1 and TRBJ2-7; no clear D gene. Germline CDR1 SQVTM, CDR2 ANQGSEA. CDR3 size: 13 residues. Deletions cut 2 bases from V and 4 bases from J, with 12 bases between.

This clone appeared a few times. Different DNA sequences within this sample yield the same CDR3. The chain recombines TRBV19 with TRBJ2-7; D ambiguous. The CDR3 runs to 13 residues. Germline assignment: CDR1 LNHDA and CDR2 SQIVND (reference sequence). Trimming cost V 5 bases and J 1 base, with 9 bases left between them. CDR3 region: CASSPGLSYEQYF. The CDR3, as DNA: TGTGCCAGTAGTCCGGGCTTATCCTACGAGCAGTACTTC.

The CDR3 reads CASSYSQGSSYEQYF. The CDR3 coding sequence is TGTGCCAGCAGTTACTCACAGGGGAGCTCCTACGAGCAGTACTTC. The gene calls are TRBV6-6 and TRBJ2-7; 7 bases are a match to TRBD1. Per the germline V gene, CDR1 is MNHNY and CDR2 is SVGAGI (reference sequence). This CDR3 region has 15 residues. Losses at the gene ends were 0 bases for V and 0 bases for J; bases not matched to a gene: 2.

This chain connects TRBV12-5 to TRBJ2-7; D gene unclear. Germline assignment: CDR1 LGHNT and CDR2 FRNRAP. The CDR3 runs 18 residues. Deletions cut 1 base from V and 3 bases from J, with 22 bases between. DNA of the CDR3: TGTGCTAGTGGTTTGGCCGTAAGGGTGACCCTTGATTACTACGAGCAGTACTTC. Its protein is CASGLAVRVTLDYYEQYF.

With regard to this clone: In the same sample, other DNA sequences code for this CDR3. This chain links TRBV19 with TRBJ2-5; D might be TRBD2 (6 bases). Trimming pared 3 bases from V and 5 bases from J, leaving 10 bases between. The CDR3 runs to 13 residues. Germline CDR1 LNHDA, CDR2 SQIVND (reference sequence). The CDR3 nucleotides read TGTGCCAGTAGTATCGGAGGGCTGGAGACCCAGTACTTC. It encodes CASSIGGLETQYF.

On this clone itself: The sample holds other DNA sequences that translate to the same CDR3. The rearrangement uses TRBV4-3 and TRBJ2-1; D gene uncertain. The CDR3 is 14 residues long. Germline CDR1 is LGHNA and CDR2 is YSLEER. V lost 1 base, J lost 3 bases, and 7 bases lay in between. The CDR3 sequence is CASSQVGSYNEQFF. DNA of the CDR3: TGCGCCAGCAGCCAAGTGGGCAGCTACAATGAGCAGTTCTTC.

This clone was seen only once. The chain uses TRBV6-1 and TRBJ2-7; tentatively, D is TRBD2 (6 bases). V lost 2 bases, J lost 2 bases, and 13 bases lay in between. This CDR3 has 15 amino acids. Germline-derived CDR1 and CDR2 are MNHNS and SASEGT. CDR3 DNA: TGTGCCAGCAGTGAACGGGAGACTAGGACCTACGAGCAGTACTTC. Protein: CASSERETRTYEQYF.

This clone was seen a single time. The genes are TRBV27 and TRBJ2-2, with D tentatively TRBD2 (6 bases). CDR3 length: 15 amino acids. With 1 base removed from V and 6 bases from J, the gap between germline ends came to 12 bases. Germline lookup yields CDR1 MNHEY and CDR2 SMNVEV (reference sequence). The DNA for the CDR3 is TGTGCCAGCAGTTTATGGGTCGGGGGACCCGGGGAGCTGTTTTTT. It codes for CASSLWVGGPGELFF.

The chain carries TRBV27 and TRBJ1-4; 8 nucleotides match TRBD1. The V and J ends lost 5 bases and 8 bases, in that order; junction bases with no gene match: 13. Per the germline V gene, CDR1 is MNHEY and CDR2 is SMNVEV (reference sequence). The CDR3 length is 16 residues. CDR3 coding DNA: TGTGCCAGCAGTCTCTCTTTTGCAGGGGGCAGGGAAAAACTGTTTTTT. Translation gives CASSLSFAGGREKLFF.

The chain links TRBV30 to TRBJ1-2, with D perhaps TRBD1 (5 bases). V shed 2 bases and J shed 8 bases, with 12 bases lying between them. Per germline, CDR1 GTSNPN and CDR2 SVGIG (reference sequence). The CDR3 is 12 residues long. CDR3 in amino acids: CAWSYGDEGYTF. DNA for the CDR3: TGTGCCTGGAGTTACGGGGACGAGGGCTACACCTTC.

The rearrangement uses TRBV29-1 and TRBJ2-5; D not certain. Trimming removed 5 bases from V and 5 bases from J, with 12 bases in between. Germline V lookup: CDR1 SQVTM, CDR2 ANQGSEA. The CDR3 contains 12 residues. The CDR3 reads CSVHHIGETQYF. CDR3 in DNA: TGCAGCGTTCATCACATCGGGGAGACCCAGTACTTC. Supplemented by reference TRBV29-1 and TRBJ2-5, the full variable domain reads SAVISQKPSRDICQRGTSLTIQCQVDSQVTMMFWYRQQPGQSLTLIATANQGSEATYESGFVIDKFPISRPNLTFSTLTVSNMSPEDSSIYLCSVHHIGETQYFGPGTRLLVL.

The chain carries TRBV27 and TRBJ2-7; 7 positions agree with TRBD2. Trimming cost V 4 bases and J 1 base; bases outside gene matches: 16. CDR3 length: 18 residues. The V gene's germline CDR1 is MNHEY and CDR2 SMNVEV (reference sequence). CDR3 protein: CASSSPPSGGYRSYEQYF. The CDR3 DNA is TGTGCCAGCAGTTCGCCGCCTAGCGGCGGGTACCGATCCTACGAGCAGTACTTC.

This chain joins TRBV7-9 and TRBJ1-1; D not resolved. V shed 1 base and J shed 4 bases, with 10 bases lying between them. The germline V gene encodes CDR1 SEHNR and CDR2 FQNEAQ (reference sequence). This CDR3 has 14 amino acids. CDR3 sequence: CASSLGTRGTEAFF. The CDR3 DNA follows: TGTGCCAGCAGCTTAGGGACCCGCGGCACTGAAGCTTTCTTT.